This TCR beta chain was identified in a study of control samples from healthy donors and cancer patients. Germline assignment: CDR1 MNHEY and CDR2 SVGEGT. V lost 2 bases to trimming and J lost 4 bases; unmatched junction nucleotides: 3. CDR3 length: 14 amino acids. The assay was immunoSEQ multiplex PCR, and TCRdb's table has in-frame clones only and misses some. In all, the sample yields about 190,000 clones. Material for sequencing was blood. This receptor was identified in a woman in her thirties in good health. The V and J genes are TRBV6-2 or TRBV6-3 and TRBJ1-2; 8 nucleotides agree with TRBD1. Here the CDR3 DNA reads TGTGCCAGCAGTTACAAGGACAGGGCCTATGGCTACACCTTC. This gives the protein CASSYKDRAYGYTF.